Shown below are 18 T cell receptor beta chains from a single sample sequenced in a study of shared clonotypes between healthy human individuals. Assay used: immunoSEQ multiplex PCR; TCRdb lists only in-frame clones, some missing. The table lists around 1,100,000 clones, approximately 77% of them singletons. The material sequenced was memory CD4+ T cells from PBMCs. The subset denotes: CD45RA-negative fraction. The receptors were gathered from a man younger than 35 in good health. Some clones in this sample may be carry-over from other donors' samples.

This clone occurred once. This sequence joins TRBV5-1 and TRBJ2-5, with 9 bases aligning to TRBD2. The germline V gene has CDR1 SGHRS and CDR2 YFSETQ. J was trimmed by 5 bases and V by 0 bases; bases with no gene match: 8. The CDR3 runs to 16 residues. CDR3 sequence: CASSLAQRGVGETQYF. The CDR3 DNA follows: TGCGCCAGCAGCTTGGCCCAGCGGGGGGTCGGGGAGACCCAGTACTTC.

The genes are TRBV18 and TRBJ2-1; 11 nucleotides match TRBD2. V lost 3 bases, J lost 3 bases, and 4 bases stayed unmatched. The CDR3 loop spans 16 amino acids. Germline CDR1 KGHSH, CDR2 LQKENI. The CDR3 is CASSPWTSGLYNEQFF. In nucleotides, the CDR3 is TGTGCCAGCTCACCGTGGACTAGCGGGCTCTACAATGAGCAGTTCTTC.

The CDR3 DNA sequence: TGTGCCAGCAGCACAGGAGGGATCCGAACTGAAGCTTTCTTT. Translating it yields CASSTGGIRTEAFF. The rearrangement joins TRBV11-2 to TRBJ1-1, with D tentatively TRBD1 (5 bases). The V gene's germline CDR1 is SGHAT and CDR2 FQNNGV. V lost 5 bases and J 5 bases, leaving 15 bases between the germline ends. This CDR3 region has 14 residues.

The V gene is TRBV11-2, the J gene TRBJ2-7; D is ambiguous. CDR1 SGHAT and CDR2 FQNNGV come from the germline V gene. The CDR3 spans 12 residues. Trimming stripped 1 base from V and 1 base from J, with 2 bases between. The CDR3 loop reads CASSLVSYEQYF. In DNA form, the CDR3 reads TGTGCCAGCAGCTTAGTATCCTACGAGCAGTACTTC.

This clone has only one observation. Here the CDR3 DNA reads TGTGCCAGCACCAGCGGGGGCCGCACTGAAGCTTTCTTT. Translation gives CASTSGGRTEAFF. The chain uses TRBV7-9 and TRBJ1-1; tentative D call: TRBD1 (6 bases). The CDR3 spans 13 residues. Looked up from germline, CDR1 is SEHNR and CDR2 is FQNEAQ (reference sequence). V lost 7 bases and J 4 bases, leaving 13 bases between the germline ends.

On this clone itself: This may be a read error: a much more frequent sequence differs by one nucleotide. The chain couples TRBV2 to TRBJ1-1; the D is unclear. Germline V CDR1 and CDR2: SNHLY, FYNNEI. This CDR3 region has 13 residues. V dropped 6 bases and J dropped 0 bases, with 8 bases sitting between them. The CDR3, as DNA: TGTGCCAGCAGGTTAAACATGAACACTGAAGCTTTCTTT. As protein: CASRLNMNTEAFF.

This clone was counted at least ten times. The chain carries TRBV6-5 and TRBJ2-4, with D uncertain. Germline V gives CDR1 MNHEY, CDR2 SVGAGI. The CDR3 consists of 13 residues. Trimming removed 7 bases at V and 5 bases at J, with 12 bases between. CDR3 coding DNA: TGTGCCAGCACCAGTCACACAGAAAACATTCAGTACTTC. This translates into CASTSHTENIQYF.

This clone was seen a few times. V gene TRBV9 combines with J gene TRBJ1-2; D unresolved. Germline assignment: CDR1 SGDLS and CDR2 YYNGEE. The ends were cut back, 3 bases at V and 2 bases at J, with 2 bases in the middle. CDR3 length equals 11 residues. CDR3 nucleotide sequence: TGTGCCAGCAGCGAGAACTATGGCTACACCTTC. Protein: CASSENYGYTF.

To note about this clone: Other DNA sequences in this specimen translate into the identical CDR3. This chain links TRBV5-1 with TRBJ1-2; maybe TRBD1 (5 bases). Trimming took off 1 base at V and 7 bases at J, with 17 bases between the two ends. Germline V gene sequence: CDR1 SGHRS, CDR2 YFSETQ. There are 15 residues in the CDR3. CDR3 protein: CASSLMGSGFSGYTF. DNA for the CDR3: TGCGCCAGCAGCTTGATGGGTTCAGGGTTCAGTGGCTACACCTTC. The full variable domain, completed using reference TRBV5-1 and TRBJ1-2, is KAGVTQTPRYLIKTRGQQVTLSCSPISGHRSVSWYQQTPGQGLQFLFEYFSETQRNKGNFPGRFSGRQFSNSRSEMNVSTLELGDSALYLCASSLMGSGFSGYTFGSGTRLTVV.

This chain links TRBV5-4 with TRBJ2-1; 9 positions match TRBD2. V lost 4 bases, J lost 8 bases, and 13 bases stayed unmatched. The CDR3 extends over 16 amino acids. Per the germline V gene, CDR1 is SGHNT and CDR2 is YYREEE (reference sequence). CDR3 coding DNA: TGTGCCAGCAGCCGCGGACTGGCGGGAGGGCCCCATGAGCAGTTCTTC. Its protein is CASSRGLAGGPHEQFF.

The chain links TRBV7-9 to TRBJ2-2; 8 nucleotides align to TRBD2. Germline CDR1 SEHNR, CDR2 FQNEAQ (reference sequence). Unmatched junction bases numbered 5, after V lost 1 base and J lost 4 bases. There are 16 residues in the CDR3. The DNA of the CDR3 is TGTGCCAGCAGCTTAGGCGGGGGGCGCGTCACCGGGGAGCTGTTTTTT. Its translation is CASSLGGGRVTGELFF.

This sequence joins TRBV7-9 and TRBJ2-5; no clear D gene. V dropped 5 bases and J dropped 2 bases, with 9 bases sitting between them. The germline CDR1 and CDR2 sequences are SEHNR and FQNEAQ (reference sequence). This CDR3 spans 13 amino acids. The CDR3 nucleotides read TGTGCCAGCAGCCGAGTTCGGCAAGAGACCCAGTACTTC. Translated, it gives CASSRVRQETQYF. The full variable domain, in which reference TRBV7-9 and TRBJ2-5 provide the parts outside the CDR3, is DTGVSQNPRHKITKRGQNVTFRCDPISEHNRLYWYRQTLGQGPEFLTYFQNEAQLEKSRLLSDRFSAERPKGSFSTLEIQRTEQGDSAMYLCASSRVRQETQYFGPGTRLLVL.

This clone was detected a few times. The CDR3 here is CASAVGGADTQYF. The CDR3 nucleotides read TGCGCCAGCGCTGTTGGGGGAGCAGATACGCAGTATTTT. V is TRBV5-1 and J is TRBJ2-3; D may match TRBD1 or TRBD2 (5 bases each). This CDR3 is 13 amino acids long. Germline V lookup: CDR1 SGHRS, CDR2 YFSETQ. V lost 7 bases to trimming and J lost 4 bases, with 13 bases between them.

CDR3 DNA: TGTGCCAGCAGTCCTGTGGGGGCCTACTCTGGGGCCAACGTCCTGACTTTC. Amino acid sequence: CASSPVGAYSGANVLTF. The chain has TRBV28 and TRBJ2-6; D might be TRBD1 (6 bases). There are 17 residues in the CDR3. V was trimmed by 5 bases and J by 0 bases, leaving 14 bases between them. The germline gives CDR1 MDHEN, CDR2 SYDVKM.

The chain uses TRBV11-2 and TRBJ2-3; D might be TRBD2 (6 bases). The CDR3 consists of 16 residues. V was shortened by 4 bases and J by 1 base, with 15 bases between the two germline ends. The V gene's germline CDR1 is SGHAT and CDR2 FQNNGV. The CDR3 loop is CASSSPGLRGTDTQYF. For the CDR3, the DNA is TGTGCCAGCAGCTCCCCGGGACTTCGGGGCACAGATACGCAGTATTTT.

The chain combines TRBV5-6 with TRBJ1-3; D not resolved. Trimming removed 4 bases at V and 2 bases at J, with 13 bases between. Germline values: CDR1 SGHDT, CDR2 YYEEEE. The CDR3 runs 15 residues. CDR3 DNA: TGTGCCAGCAGCCCCTCTGGGGTCCCTGGAAACACCATATATTTT. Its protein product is CASSPSGVPGNTIYF.

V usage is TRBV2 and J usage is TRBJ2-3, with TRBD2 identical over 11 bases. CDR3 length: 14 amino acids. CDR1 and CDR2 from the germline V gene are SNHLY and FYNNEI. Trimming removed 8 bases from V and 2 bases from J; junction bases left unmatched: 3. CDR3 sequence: CASLAGGSTDTQYF. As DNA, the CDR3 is TGTGCCAGCCTAGCGGGAGGATCCACAGATACGCAGTATTTT.

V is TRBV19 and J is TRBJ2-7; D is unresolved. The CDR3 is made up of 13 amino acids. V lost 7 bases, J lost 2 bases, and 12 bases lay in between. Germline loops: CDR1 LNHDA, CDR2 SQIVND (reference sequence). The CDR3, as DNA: TGTGCCAGTAAGCAGATAGGACCCTACGAGCAGTACTTC. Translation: CASKQIGPYEQYF. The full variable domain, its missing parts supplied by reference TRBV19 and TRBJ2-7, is DGGITQSPKYLFRKEGQNVTLSCEQNLNHDAMYWYRQDPGQGLRLIYYSQIVNDFQKGDIAEGYSVSREKKESFPLTVTSAQKNPTAFYLCASKQIGPYEQYFGPGTRLTVT.